This TCR beta chain was obtained from a study of OX40 agonist ivuxolimab in advanced cancers. Study observations and caveats: Both blood CD4+ and CD8+ T cells showed clonal growth by week 6 at 0.1 to 3.0 mg/kg.

This clone has a single count. The antigen is not known. The germline V gene has CDR1 GTSNPN and CDR2 SVGIG (reference sequence). The CDR3 runs 13 residues. The V end was cut by 6 bases, the J end by 7 bases, with 18 bases between. Profiled with immunoSEQ multiplex PCR; TCRdb holds only in-frame clones, not every one. The sample yields tens of thousands of clones, 88% seen once. The sequencing used CD4+ or CD8+ T cells sorted from blood, collected in a trial of the OX40 agonist ivuxolimab. V usage is TRBV30 and J usage is TRBJ1-2; D is unclear. The TCR was taken from an adult with an advanced solid tumor such as melanoma, head and neck, liver or kidney cancer. The CDR3 region is CACHFTGSTGYTF. The DNA of the CDR3 is TGTGCCTGTCATTTCACGGGCTCTACTGGCTACACCTTC.